The next 5 T cell receptor beta chains were all read from a single sample in a study of cytomegalovirus exposure and HLA in healthy donors. The protocol was immunoSEQ multiplex PCR, while the TCRdb copy is restricted to in-frame clones and leaves out a portion. This table has more than 95,000 clones, 86% appearing once. Sequenced sample: PBMCs. The receptors were sampled from a woman in her late teens or twenties in good health and CMV-seropositive.

The chain is built from TRBV28 and TRBJ2-7; TRBD1 might be the D (6 bases). There are 15 residues in the CDR3. Trimming took off 5 bases at V and 0 bases at J, with 14 bases between the two ends. Per germline, CDR1 MDHEN and CDR2 SYDVKM. CDR3 DNA: TGTGCCAGCAGTCCTCGACAGGAGAGCTCCTACGAGCAGTACTTC. Its translation: CASSPRQESSYEQYF.

This rearrangement joins TRBV28 to TRBJ2-3; possible D gene TRBD2, 6 bases. CDR3 length: 16 residues. Germline assignment: CDR1 MDHEN and CDR2 SYDVKM. Trimming took off 6 bases at V and 5 bases at J, with 21 bases between the two ends. The CDR3 here is CASSWAISGVLDTQYF. CDR3 bases: TGTGCCAGCAGCTGGGCAATTTCGGGAGTCTTAGATACGCAGTATTTT.

The V and J genes are TRBV7-8 and TRBJ2-7; D perhaps matches TRBD1 (5 bases). Germline V gives CDR1 SGHVS, CDR2 FQNEAQ. This CDR3 spans 14 amino acids. Trimming removed 5 bases from V and 3 bases from J, with 14 bases in between. CDR3 protein: CASSPDTGNYEQYF. CDR3 nucleotides: TGTGCCAGCAGCCCGGACACAGGAAACTACGAGCAGTACTTC.

V usage is TRBV25-1 and J usage is TRBJ2-3; D might be TRBD2 (6 bases). Germline values: CDR1 MGHDK, CDR2 SYGVNS. The ends were cut back, 4 bases at V and 6 bases at J, with 11 bases in the middle. CDR3 length: 13 residues. This CDR3 is CASSAGVGDTQYF. CDR3 coding DNA: TGTGCCAGCAGTGCGGGGGTGGGTGATACGCAGTATTTT.

This chain connects TRBV7-9 to TRBJ1-2, with no clear D. The CDR3 runs to 11 residues. V lost 8 bases and J 2 bases, leaving 6 bases between the germline ends. Per germline, CDR1 SEHNR and CDR2 FQNEAQ (reference sequence). The DNA of the CDR3 is TGTGCCAGCCTAGGAAACTATGGCTACACCTTC. It specifies CASLGNYGYTF.